These 32 T cell receptor beta chains share one sample of origin, sequenced in a study of OX40 agonist ivuxolimab in advanced cancers. Library prep was done by the immunoSEQ multiplex PCR assay. TCRdb obtained this table from immuneACCESS and retained in-frame rearrangements with V and J assigned. These tables miss some clones; where compared with another copy, unresolved V genes account for less than half of the shortfall, and the remainder is unexplained. The sample table lists about 72,000 clones, about 91% of them with a count of one. Jointly, the top ten make up approximately 0.86% of the sample. This specimen consisted of CD4+ or CD8+ T cells sorted from blood, obtained in a trial of the OX40 agonist ivuxolimab. Receptor source: an adult with an advanced solid tumor such as melanoma, head and neck, liver or kidney cancer.

Here the CDR3 reads CASSPSGNTGELFF. Here the CDR3 DNA reads TGCGCCAGCAGCCCTTCAGGCAACACCGGGGAGCTGTTTTTT. The genes are TRBV4-3 and TRBJ2-2; D gene uncertain. V shed 4 bases and J shed 2 bases, with 8 bases lying between them. Germline loops: CDR1 LGHNA, CDR2 YSLEER. The CDR3 spans 14 residues.

The CDR3 reads CASSLGVGYSYEQYF. The CDR3 DNA is TGCGCCAGCAGCTTGGGTGTGGGGTACTCCTACGAGCAGTACTTC. The chain recombines TRBV5-1 with TRBJ2-7; D uncertain. Deletions cut 0 bases from V and 0 bases from J, with 10 bases between. Germline CDR1 SGHRS, CDR2 YFSETQ. This CDR3 has 15 residues.

The chain carries TRBV30 and TRBJ2-1, with 8 bases fitting TRBD2. The germline V gene has CDR1 GTSNPN and CDR2 SVGIG (reference sequence). CDR3 length: 15 amino acids. J was trimmed by 4 bases and V by 3 bases; bases with no gene match: 8. The CDR3 nucleotides read TGTGCCTGGAGGCTAGCGGGCCCCAGTTACAATGAGCAGTTCTTC. As protein: CAWRLAGPSYNEQFF.

This clone was detected once. The V and J genes are TRBV2 and TRBJ2-5; D gene unclear. V lost 3 bases and J lost 1, with 9 bases in between. Germline-derived CDR1 and CDR2 are SNHLY and FYNNEI. This CDR3 comprises 14 residues. This CDR3 reads CASSEEILQETQYF. CDR3 coding DNA: TGTGCCAGCAGTGAGGAAATACTCCAAGAGACCCAGTACTTC.

The chain combines TRBV10-1 with TRBJ2-7; D may correspond to TRBD1 or TRBD2 (6 bases each). The CDR3 is made up of 16 amino acids. Trimming took 8 bases from V and 0 from J, leaving 20 bases between them. The germline V gene encodes CDR1 WNHNN and CDR2 SYGVQD (reference sequence). Here the CDR3 reads CASGFRGHISSYEQYF. Here the CDR3 DNA reads TGCGCCAGCGGTTTTCGGGGGCACATTAGCTCCTACGAGCAGTACTTC.

V gene TRBV9 combines with J gene TRBJ2-5; TRBD2 matches at 7 bases. Germline V CDR1 and CDR2: SGDLS, YYNGEE. V shed 4 bases and J 4 bases; nucleotides not matched to a gene: 10. The CDR3 loop spans 15 amino acids. The CDR3, as DNA: TGTGCCAGCAGCTGGGAGCGGGGACCGGGAGAGACCCAGTACTTC. Translating gives CASSWERGPGETQYF. The full variable domain, rest sourced from reference TRBV9 and TRBJ2-5, is DSGVTQTPKHLITATGQRVTLRCSPRSGDLSVYWYQQSLDQGLQFLIQYYNGEERAKGNILERFSAQQFPDLHSELNLSSLELGDSALYFCASSWERGPGETQYFGPGTRLLVL.

This chain joins TRBV18 and TRBJ2-7; maybe TRBD2 (6 bases). CDR1 and CDR2 (germline): KGHSH, LQKENI. V was trimmed by 5 bases and J by 7 bases, leaving 18 bases between them. There are 14 residues in the CDR3. CDR3 region: CASSTQEGTWEQYF. The CDR3 DNA reads as TGTGCCAGCTCAACGCAGGAGGGAACCTGGGAGCAGTACTTC.

This clone showed up just once. J is TRBJ1-1 and V is TRBV7-2; 12 bases match TRBD1. The CDR3 covers 16 residues. V lost 5 bases to trimming and J lost 4 bases; unmatched junction nucleotides: 8. Germline assignment: CDR1 SGHTA and CDR2 FQGNSA. CDR3 DNA: TGTGCCAGCAGCATTGGGACAGGGGGCTGGGGCACTGAAGCTTTCTTT. Translated: CASSIGTGGWGTEAFF.

As for this clone: Other DNA variants within this sample encode the same CDR3. V and J are TRBV28 and TRBJ2-5; D not certain. CDR3 length equals 11 residues. V dropped 3 bases and J dropped 5 bases, with 4 bases sitting between them. The V gene's germline CDR1 is MDHEN and CDR2 SYDVKM. The CDR3 coding sequence is TGTGCCAGCAGTTTTCGGGAGACCCAGTACTTC. Its protein product is CASSFRETQYF.

This clone was seen only a few times. CDR3 loop: CASSNATGSQPQHF. In DNA form, the CDR3 reads TGTGCCAGCAGCAACGCGACAGGCTCCCAGCCCCAGCATTTT. The chain is built from TRBV21-1 and TRBJ1-5; TRBD1, as called in the table, went unchecked against the DNA. TRBV21-1 constitutes a pseudogene. The CDR3 loop spans 14 amino acids.

This chain connects TRBV19 to TRBJ1-6; possibly TRBD1 for D (5 bases). This CDR3 is 14 amino acids long. CDR1 and CDR2 (germline): LNHDA, SQIVND (reference sequence). V dropped 9 bases and J dropped 3 bases, with 12 bases sitting between them. CDR3 sequence reads: CASTETVYNSPLHF. CDR3 DNA: TGTGCCAGCACAGAGACAGTCTATAATTCACCCCTCCACTTT.

The chain has TRBV27 and TRBJ1-2, with D maybe TRBD1 (6 bases). Germline V gives CDR1 MNHEY, CDR2 SMNVEV (reference sequence). This CDR3 spans 13 amino acids. V was pared by 6 bases and J by 2 bases, with 10 bases between. The CDR3: CASSPGGNYGYTF. The CDR3 DNA sequence: TGTGCCAGCAGCCCCGGGGGCAACTATGGCTACACCTTC.

The chain uses TRBV2 and TRBJ2-7; a weak D match, TRBD2 (6 bases). The CDR3 is 14 amino acids. V was shortened by 6 bases and J by 3 bases, with 15 bases between the two germline ends. Germline CDR1 is SNHLY and CDR2 is FYNNEI. The CDR3 protein is CASRPGGKGYEQYF. DNA for the CDR3: TGTGCCAGCAGGCCCGGCGGGAAGGGCTACGAGCAGTACTTC.

The chain has TRBV7-9 and TRBJ1-3, with D hard to call. The CDR3 totals 15 residues. With 2 bases removed from V and 0 bases from J, the gap between germline ends came to 8 bases. Germline loops: CDR1 SEHNR, CDR2 FQNEAQ (reference sequence). CDR3 DNA sequence: TGTGCCAGCAGCTTATCCCAGGCCTCTGGAAACACCATATATTTT. Protein product: CASSLSQASGNTIYF.

CDR3 amino acids: CASSYLGQYNSPLHF. As DNA, the CDR3 is TGTGCCAGCAGTTACTTAGGACAGTATAATTCACCCCTCCACTTT. V gene TRBV6-5 combines with J gene TRBJ1-6; TRBD1 might be the D (6 bases). The germline CDR1 and CDR2 sequences are MNHEY and SVGAGI. The CDR3 runs 15 residues. Between the trimmed V and J ends, which lost 1 base and 4 bases, there was a span of 8 bases.

This clone is labeled medium-sized. V and J are TRBV5-1 and TRBJ1-2, with a weak D call TRBD1 (5 bases). Trimming removed 5 bases at V and 5 bases at J, with 16 bases between. The germline CDR1 and CDR2 sequences are SGHRS and YFSETQ. The CDR3 loop spans 14 amino acids. The CDR3, as DNA: TGCGCCAGCAGAGGGCAGGTCGGGGGTTATGGCTACACCTTC. It codes for CASRGQVGGYGYTF.

This chain uses TRBV5-4 with TRBJ2-5, with 13 nucleotides matching TRBD2. Germline trimming cut 0 bases from V and 5 bases from J; bases unmatched to any gene: 7. This CDR3 has 17 residues. Germline lookup yields CDR1 SGHNT and CDR2 YYREEE (reference sequence). The CDR3 region is CASSLGATSGGSETQYF. CDR3 DNA: TGTGCCAGCAGCTTGGGGGCGACTAGCGGGGGGAGTGAGACCCAGTACTTC.

Turning to this clone: An end of the junction differs from the germline gene, which may be a read error. This sequence joins TRBV6-4 and TRBJ1-5, with D perhaps TRBD1 (5 bases). Per the germline V gene, CDR1 is MRHNA and CDR2 is SNTAGT. CDR3 length equals 16 residues. The CDR3 region has the DNA TGTGCCAGCAGTTACTCTAGGGGTAGGGGCAATCAGCCCCAGCATTTT. It translates to CASSYSRGRGNQPQHF.

The gene calls are TRBV15 and TRBJ1-5; a possible D gene is TRBD1 (5 bases). V shed 0 bases and J shed 3 bases, with 15 bases lying between them. This CDR3 has 17 residues. From germline, CDR1 is LNHNV and CDR2 YYDKDF (reference sequence). DNA for the CDR3: TGTGCCACCAGCAGAGATCTGGCAGGGAGAGCCAATCAGCCCCAGCATTTT. Its translation is CATSRDLAGRANQPQHF.

This clone was seen a handful of times. V is TRBV19 and J is TRBJ2-2; D possibly corresponds to TRBD1 (6 bases). The CDR3 sequence is 14 residues long. Germline CDR1 LNHDA, CDR2 SQIVND (reference sequence). V was cut by 5 bases and J by 1 base, with 8 bases left in between. CDR3: CASSQTGNTGELFF. In nucleotides, the CDR3 is TGTGCCAGTAGTCAGACAGGGAACACCGGGGAGCTGTTTTTT.

The chain recombines TRBV4-2 with TRBJ1-2; D is unclear. This CDR3 spans 15 amino acids. Germline V gives CDR1 LGHNA, CDR2 YNFKEQ. The V end was cut by 0 bases, the J end by 7 bases, with 15 bases between. CDR3 sequence (DNA): TGTGCCAGCAGCCAAGATCACCAGGAATCCGGTGGCTACACCTTC. As protein: CASSQDHQESGGYTF.

This sequence joins TRBV30 and TRBJ2-7; TRBD2 matches at 8 bases. The CDR3 runs 15 residues. Trimming removed 2 bases from V and 2 bases from J; junction bases left unmatched: 8. CDR1 is GTSNPN and CDR2 is SVGIG in the germline V gene (reference sequence). The CDR3 bases are TGTGCCTGGAGTCGGGGAGCGGGAGTGGCCTACGAGCAGTACTTC. Encoded protein: CAWSRGAGVAYEQYF. Using reference TRBV30 and TRBJ2-7 for the parts outside the CDR3, the full variable domain is SQTIHQWPATLVQPVGSPLSLECTVEGTSNPNLYWYRQAAGRGLQLLFYSVGIGQISSEVPQNLSASRPQDRQFILSSKKLLLSDSGFYLCAWSRGAGVAYEQYFGPGTRLTVT.

J is TRBJ1-4 and V is TRBV27; 8 positions match TRBD1. The junction had 7 bases not matched to a gene; V was cut back by 3 bases and J by 7 bases. In germline, CDR1 is MNHEY, CDR2 SMNVEV (reference sequence). The CDR3 has 15 amino acids. The CDR3 protein is CASSFDRGDREKLFF. The CDR3 DNA reads TGTGCCAGCAGTTTCGACAGGGGAGATCGTGAAAAACTGTTTTTT.

This chain uses TRBV18 with TRBJ1-1; D ambiguous. The CDR3 covers 14 residues. Between the trimmed V and J ends, which lost 7 bases and 1 base, there was a span of 13 bases. CDR1 and CDR2 from the germline V gene are KGHSH and LQKENI. The CDR3 DNA sequence: TGTGCCAGCTATTCGACCGTCGGGAACACTGAAGCTTTCTTT. It encodes CASYSTVGNTEAFF.

The chain couples TRBV12-5 to TRBJ1-2, with 8 bases fitting TRBD1. Germline values: CDR1 LGHNT, CDR2 FRNRAP. The CDR3 has 14 residues. The V segment lost 6 bases and the J segment 5 bases; nucleotides outside the gene matches: 8. CDR3 coding DNA: TGTGCTAGTGGCCTCCAGGGGGCCCGTTATGGCTACACCTTC. Translating gives CASGLQGARYGYTF.

The gene calls are TRBV11-2 and TRBJ2-7; D gene uncertain. The ends were cut back, 0 bases at V and 6 bases at J, with 9 bases in the middle. CDR1 SGHAT and CDR2 FQNNGV come from the germline V gene. The CDR3 is 13 residues long. This CDR3 is CASSLDGQSEQYF. In DNA form, the CDR3 reads TGTGCCAGCAGCTTAGACGGGCAGTCCGAGCAGTACTTC.

The chain uses TRBV4-3 and TRBJ1-2; D ambiguous. Germline assignment: CDR1 LGHNA and CDR2 YSLEER. CDR3 length equals 13 residues. Trimming removed 2 bases at V and 8 bases at J, with 12 bases between. The CDR3 protein is CASSQPPEGGYTF. The CDR3 DNA reads as TGCGCCAGCAGCCAACCCCCAGAGGGAGGCTACACCTTC.

The chain links TRBV5-4 to TRBJ2-1, with 15 bases matching TRBD2. Germline assignment: CDR1 SGHNT and CDR2 YYREEE (reference sequence). CDR3 size: 20 residues. Losses at the gene ends were 1 base for V and 6 bases for J; bases not matched to a gene: 14. The CDR3 reads CASSLWSGTSGRNWVNEQFF. The CDR3 DNA reads as TGTGCCAGCAGCTTGTGGAGTGGGACTAGCGGGAGGAATTGGGTCAATGAGCAGTTCTTC.

CDR3 nucleotide sequence: TGTGCCAGCAGCTTAGAACCCGGGACTAGCGGGAGTACAGATACGCAGTATTTT. Its translation is CASSLEPGTSGSTDTQYF. This chain links TRBV7-6 with TRBJ2-3, with 14 bases identical to TRBD2. The ends lost 1 base at V and 3 bases at J; junction bases unmatched: 6. The CDR3 is 18 residues long. Germline CDR1 SGHVS, CDR2 FNYEAQ.

The chain recombines TRBV6-1 with TRBJ2-7, with D unclear. The CDR3 has 14 residues. V dropped 5 bases and J dropped 1 base, with 12 bases sitting between them. Germline V gene sequence: CDR1 MNHNS, CDR2 SASEGT. CDR3 in amino acids: CASSQNVGSYEQYF. Written as DNA, the CDR3 is TGTGCCAGCAGTCAAAACGTGGGTTCCTACGAGCAGTACTTC.

This chain connects TRBV4-3 to TRBJ2-3; D gene unclear. From germline, CDR1 is LGHNA and CDR2 YSLEER. This CDR3 contains 11 residues. The V and J ends lost 6 bases and 4 bases respectively, with 5 bases between them. The CDR3 is CASRGADTQYF. Here the CDR3 DNA reads TGCGCCAGCAGGGGTGCAGATACGCAGTATTTT.

The chain is built from TRBV9 and TRBJ1-3; weak D call: TRBD1 (6 bases). Deletions cut 3 bases from V and 0 bases from J, with 16 bases between. Germline V gives CDR1 SGDLS, CDR2 YYNGEE. The CDR3 has 17 amino acids. CDR3 sequence reads: CASSGGHSFSSGNTIYF. CDR3 coding DNA: TGTGCCAGCAGCGGGGGACACAGTTTTTCCTCTGGAAACACCATATATTTT.